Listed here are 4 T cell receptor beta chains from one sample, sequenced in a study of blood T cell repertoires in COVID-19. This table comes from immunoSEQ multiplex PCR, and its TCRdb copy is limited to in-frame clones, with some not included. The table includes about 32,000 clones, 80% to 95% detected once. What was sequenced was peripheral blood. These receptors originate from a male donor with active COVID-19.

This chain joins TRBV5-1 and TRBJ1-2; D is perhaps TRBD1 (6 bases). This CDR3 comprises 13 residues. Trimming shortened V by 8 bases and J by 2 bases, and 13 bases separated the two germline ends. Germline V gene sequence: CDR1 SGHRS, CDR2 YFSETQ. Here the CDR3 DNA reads TGCGCCAGTAGACAGGAATTGAACTATGGCTACACCTTC. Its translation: CASRQELNYGYTF.

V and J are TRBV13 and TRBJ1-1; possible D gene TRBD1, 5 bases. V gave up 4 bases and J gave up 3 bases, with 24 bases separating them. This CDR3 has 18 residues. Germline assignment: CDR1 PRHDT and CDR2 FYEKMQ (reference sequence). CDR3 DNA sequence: TGTGCCAGCAGCTCCGTAACACGGTTTGGGGGAGGGGACACTGAAGCTTTCTTT. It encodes CASSSVTRFGGGDTEAFF.

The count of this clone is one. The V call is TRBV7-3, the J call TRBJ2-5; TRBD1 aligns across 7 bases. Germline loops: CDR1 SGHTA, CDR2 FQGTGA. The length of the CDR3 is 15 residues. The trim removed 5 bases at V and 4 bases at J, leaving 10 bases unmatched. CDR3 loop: CASSQSGRGRETQYF. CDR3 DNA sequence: TGTGCCAGCAGCCAGTCCGGTAGGGGGCGAGAGACCCAGTACTTC.

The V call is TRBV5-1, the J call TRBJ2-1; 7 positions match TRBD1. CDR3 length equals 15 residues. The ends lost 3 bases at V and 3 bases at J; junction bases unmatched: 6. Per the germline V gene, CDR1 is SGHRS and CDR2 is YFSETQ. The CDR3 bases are TGCGCCAGCAGCTCCGGGACAGTCCGCTACAATGAGCAGTTCTTC. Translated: CASSSGTVRYNEQFF.